This T cell receptor (beta chain) was retrieved from a study of T cells in Graves' hyperthyroidism and ophthalmopathy. The V end was cut by 5 bases, the J end by 0 bases, with 11 bases between. Germline V CDR1 and CDR2: DFQATT, SNEGSKA (reference sequence). This CDR3 is built from 14 residues. Regarding the study as a whole: Clonotypes that were expanded in thyroid above 0.001 mostly appeared in blood too.

Ophthalmopathy cases scored 3 or more on the Clinical Activity Score and 4 or more on NOSPECS grade, with duration below 3 months. Lactation, pregnancy, other autoimmune disease or uncontrolled infection led to exclusion of patients. From more than 9.5 ml of fresh peripheral blood, PBMCs were isolated. In this sample, this clonotype turned up many times. Its cognate antigen is unknown. Amplified TCR beta CDR3 regions came from RNA transcripts. First-round RT-PCR targeting the TCR CDR3 was performed with the HTBI primer set. TCRdb reprocessed the multiplex PCR reads via MiXCR and lists one record per CDR3 protein. Here the sample spans hundreds of thousands of distinct CDR3 sequences, roughly 21% being singletons.

V and J are TRBV20-1 and TRBJ2-1, with D possibly TRBD2 on 5 matching bases. Sequencing used blood. The receptor comes from a man aged 35-49 years with Graves' ophthalmopathy. The CDR3 reads CSAGAVSSYNEQFF. The CDR3 bases are TGCAGTGCTGGAGCGGTGAGCTCCTACAATGAGCAGTTCTTC.